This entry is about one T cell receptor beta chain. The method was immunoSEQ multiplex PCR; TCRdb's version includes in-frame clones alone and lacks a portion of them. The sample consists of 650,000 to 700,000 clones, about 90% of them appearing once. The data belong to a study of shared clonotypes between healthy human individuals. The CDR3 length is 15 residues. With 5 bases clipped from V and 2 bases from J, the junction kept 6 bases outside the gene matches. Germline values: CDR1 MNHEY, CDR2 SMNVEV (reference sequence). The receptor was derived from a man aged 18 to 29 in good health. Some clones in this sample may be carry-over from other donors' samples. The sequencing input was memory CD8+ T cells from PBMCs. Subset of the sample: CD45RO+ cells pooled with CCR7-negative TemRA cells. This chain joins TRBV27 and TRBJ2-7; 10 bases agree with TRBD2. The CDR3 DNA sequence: TGTGCCAGCAGTCCCCTAGCGGGAGTGCCCTACGAGCAGTACTTC. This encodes CASSPLAGVPYEQYF.